The text below deals with one T cell receptor beta chain. Its antigen is not known. This sample was taken from a study of OX40 agonist ivuxolimab in advanced cancers. The study's findings and limits: In a subset of nonresponders, normalized T-cell clonal expansion was also low.

Sequenced by immunoSEQ multiplex PCR; TCRdb stores in-frame clones only, minus some. The table has 19,000 or so clones, approximately 84% seen once. CDR1 SEHNR and CDR2 FQNEAQ come from the germline V gene (reference sequence). The V and J ends lost 5 bases and 2 bases, in that order; junction bases with no gene match: 7. This CDR3 is 16 amino acids long. The sequenced sample was CD4+ or CD8+ T cells sorted from blood, obtained in a trial of the OX40 agonist ivuxolimab. This chain uses TRBV7-9 with TRBJ2-3; 10 nucleotides agree with TRBD1. The receptor was derived from an adult with an advanced solid tumor such as melanoma, head and neck, liver or kidney cancer. The CDR3 protein is CASSTGTGEVTDTQYF. DNA for the CDR3: TGTGCCAGCAGCACCGGGACAGGGGAGGTCACAGATACGCAGTATTTT.